A single sample is the source of the 26 T cell receptor beta chains below, sequenced in a study of shared clonotypes between healthy human individuals. Only in-frame clones appear in the TCRdb table, and some are missing; sequencing was by immunoSEQ multiplex PCR. The sample shows roughly 1,000,000 clones, approximately 80% of them seen only once. The source material was memory CD4+ T cells from PBMCs. Subset given: CD45RA-negative fraction. These receptors were taken from a man between 18 and 29 years old in good health. Some clones in this sample may be carry-over from other donors' samples.

The J gene is TRBJ1-5, the V gene TRBV5-1; D is uncertain. Germline V gene sequence: CDR1 SGHRS, CDR2 YFSETQ. V gave up 2 bases and J gave up 8 bases, with 11 bases separating them. This CDR3 spans 13 amino acids. The CDR3 nucleotides are TGCGCCAGCAGCTTCAACGGACTGGAGCCCCAGCATTTT. Protein sequence: CASSFNGLEPQHF.

The DNA of the CDR3 is TGTGCCAGCAGCGACAGACGGACAGGGGGAAACACCATATATTTT. The encoded protein is CASSDRRTGGNTIYF. The genes are TRBV4-2 and TRBJ1-3; 8 bases line up with TRBD1. In germline, CDR1 is LGHNA, CDR2 YNFKEQ. This CDR3 comprises 15 residues. The J segment lost 4 bases and the V segment lost 5 bases, leaving 7 bases of the junction unmatched.

The genes are TRBV28 and TRBJ2-1; the match to TRBD2 covers 8 bases. CDR3 size: 16 residues. Losses at the gene ends were 4 bases for V and 5 bases for J; bases not matched to a gene: 10. Germline CDR1 and CDR2: MDHEN and SYDVKM. As DNA, the CDR3 is TGTGCCAGCAGTTCCCCAGCTAGCGGGTTCCACAATGAGCAGTTCTTC. Its translation: CASSSPASGFHNEQFF. Combining the CDR3 with reference TRBV28 and TRBJ2-1 gives the whole variable domain DVKVTQSSRYLVKRTGEKVFLECVQDMDHENMFWYRQDPGLGLRLIYFSYDVKMKEKGDIPEGYSVSREKKERFSLILESASTNQTSMYLCASSSPASGFHNEQFFGPGTRLTVL.

The CDR3 sequence: CASSPRGDTEAFF. In DNA, the CDR3 is TGTGCCAGCAGTCCCCGGGGGGACACTGAAGCTTTCTTT. The rearrangement joins TRBV6-1 to TRBJ1-1; D may be TRBD1 (5 bases). This CDR3 has 13 residues. Trimming stripped 5 bases from V and 3 bases from J, with 10 bases between. Germline loops: CDR1 MNHNS, CDR2 SASEGT.

For this clone: This may come from a read error, since a much larger clone is one base off. Different DNA sequences within this sample yield the same CDR3. The J gene is TRBJ2-1, the V gene TRBV29-1; perhaps D is TRBD1 or TRBD2 (6 bases each). Germline CDR1 reads SQVTM; CDR2 reads ANQGSEA. The CDR3 runs 12 residues. The V and J ends lost 6 bases and 8 bases respectively, with 14 bases between them. The CDR3 is CSVVRGGDEQFF. CDR3 nucleotide sequence: TGCAGCGTCGTCAGGGGAGGCGATGAGCAGTTCTTC.

The V gene is TRBV11-2, the J gene TRBJ2-7; tentatively, D is TRBD1 (5 bases). Germline CDR1 is SGHAT and CDR2 is FQNNGV. V lost 2 bases, J lost 1 base, and 9 bases lay in between. This CDR3 is 14 amino acids long. CDR3 residues: CASSLSRVSYEQYF. The CDR3 DNA reads as TGTGCCAGCAGCTTAAGCAGGGTTTCCTACGAGCAGTACTTC.

This clone occurred a few times. V gene TRBV4-2 combines with J gene TRBJ1-4; D is ambiguous. Germline CDR1 and CDR2: LGHNA and YNFKEQ. CDR3 length: 15 residues. V gave up 0 bases and J gave up 5 bases, with 10 bases separating them. This CDR3 is CASSQEGSKNEKLFF. In DNA form, the CDR3 reads TGTGCCAGCAGCCAAGAGGGTAGTAAGAATGAAAAACTGTTTTTT.

This chain links TRBV7-8 with TRBJ2-5; TRBD1 matches at 7 bases. Per germline, CDR1 SGHVS and CDR2 FQNEAQ. V lost 0 bases to trimming and J lost 2 bases; unmatched junction nucleotides: 12. CDR3 length: 18 residues. The CDR3 nucleotides are TGTGCCAGCAGCTTAGCGGGTACAGGGGACGGAAAACAAGAGACCCAGTACTTC. Amino acids: CASSLAGTGDGKQETQYF.

CDR3 sequence (DNA): TGTGCCAGCAGTACCTCCTACGAGCAGTACTTC. Protein sequence: CASSTSYEQYF. This chain links TRBV6-6 with TRBJ2-7; D gene ambiguous. This CDR3 has 11 amino acids. V lost 5 bases and J lost 0, with 2 bases in between. Per the germline V gene, CDR1 is MNHNY and CDR2 is SVGAGI (reference sequence).

This clone was seen a few times. The chain couples TRBV7-9 to TRBJ2-5, with D maybe TRBD2 (6 bases). Trimming stripped 4 bases from V and 0 bases from J, with 15 bases between. The CDR3 has 16 residues. Germline loops: CDR1 SEHNR, CDR2 FQNEAQ (reference sequence). CDR3 in amino acids: CASSSLSGFYQETQYF. The CDR3 DNA sequence: TGTGCCAGCAGCTCCTTAAGCGGGTTTTACCAAGAGACCCAGTACTTC.

This clone was counted a single time. The DNA of the CDR3 is TGTGCCAGTAGTCCCCCGCTAGGACAAGGGGGCTACACCTTC. This encodes CASSPPLGQGGYTF. The genes are TRBV19 and TRBJ1-2; a weak D match, TRBD1 (5 bases). This CDR3 comprises 14 residues. CDR1 and CDR2 (germline): LNHDA, SQIVND (reference sequence). With 5 bases removed from V and 8 bases from J, the gap between germline ends came to 18 bases.

The chain recombines TRBV15 with TRBJ2-1, with D tentatively TRBD2 (6 bases). The germline gives CDR1 LNHNV, CDR2 YYDKDF (reference sequence). The V and J ends lost 4 bases and 0 bases respectively, with 28 bases between them. The CDR3 is 21 amino acids. CDR3: CATSTDNGVGRPTSSYNEQFF. CDR3 sequence (DNA): TGTGCCACCAGCACGGACAACGGGGTTGGGAGGCCCACCAGCTCCTACAATGAGCAGTTCTTC.

The genes are TRBV5-1 and TRBJ2-2; 12 positions match TRBD2. V lost 7 bases to trimming and J lost 4 bases; unmatched junction nucleotides: 2. The CDR3 is made up of 14 amino acids. Germline lookup yields CDR1 SGHRS and CDR2 YFSETQ. Written as DNA, the CDR3 is TGCGCCAGCCGGACTAGCGGGACCACCGGGGAGCTGTTTTTT. It is translated as CASRTSGTTGELFF.

V gene TRBV30 combines with J gene TRBJ1-5, with D possibly matching TRBD1 (5 bases). Between the trimmed V and J ends, which lost 0 bases and 7 bases, there was a span of 13 bases. The germline CDR1 and CDR2 sequences are GTSNPN and SVGIG (reference sequence). The CDR3 has 14 residues. Here the CDR3 reads CAWSVRGSGQPQHF. For the CDR3, the DNA is TGTGCCTGGAGTGTGAGGGGCAGCGGGCAGCCCCAGCATTTT.

This sequence joins TRBV14 and TRBJ2-1, with D perhaps assigned TRBD1 or TRBD2 (7 bases each). The CDR3 sequence is 16 residues long. Germline CDR1 is SGHDN and CDR2 is FVKESK. V lost 2 bases, J lost 3 bases, and 14 bases lay in between. CDR3 loop: CASSQPGGEYYNEQFF. The CDR3, as DNA: TGTGCCAGCAGCCAACCAGGGGGGGAGTACTACAATGAGCAGTTCTTC.

The chain's CDR3 is CATSLTGAHSGNTIYF. CDR3 DNA: TGTGCCACCAGCCTGACAGGGGCCCACTCTGGAAACACCATATATTTT. V usage is TRBV15 and J usage is TRBJ1-3, with 8 positions matching TRBD1. Losses at the gene ends were 5 bases for V and 0 bases for J; bases not matched to a gene: 6. Germline-derived CDR1 and CDR2 are LNHNV and YYDKDF (reference sequence). This CDR3 has 16 amino acids.

The gene calls are TRBV5-1 and TRBJ1-3, with D perhaps matching TRBD1 (6 bases). Trimming took off 6 bases at V and 0 bases at J, with 13 bases between the two ends. The CDR3 is 15 residues long. The germline CDR1 and CDR2 sequences are SGHRS and YFSETQ. The CDR3 bases are TGCGCCAGCACCCAGACAGGAATCTCTGGAAACACCATATATTTT. Amino acid sequence: CASTQTGISGNTIYF.

The V and J genes are TRBV29-1 and TRBJ1-2, with 8 positions matching TRBD1. CDR1 SQVTM and CDR2 ANQGSEA come from the germline V gene. With V trimmed by 7 bases and J by 2 bases, 3 bases remained unmatched. This CDR3 contains 12 residues. This CDR3 is CSARDRNYGYTF. The CDR3 DNA follows: TGCAGCGCCCGGGACAGGAACTATGGCTACACCTTC.

This clone was counted at least ten times. This specimen includes other DNA sequences encoding the same CDR3. This chain links TRBV28 with TRBJ1-4; 8 nucleotides align to TRBD1. The germline CDR1 and CDR2 sequences are MDHEN and SYDVKM. The CDR3 sequence is 15 residues long. Losses at the gene ends were 2 bases for V and 6 bases for J; bases not matched to a gene: 5. The CDR3 DNA sequence: TGTGCCAGCAGTTTACCCGGACAGGGATATGAAAAACTGTTTTTT. Translation: CASSLPGQGYEKLFF.

A word on this clone: In the same sample, other DNA sequences code for this CDR3. The chain recombines TRBV2 with TRBJ2-7, with unresolved D. V lost 4 bases, J lost 2 bases, and 12 bases lay in between. CDR3 length equals 14 residues. The germline gives CDR1 SNHLY, CDR2 FYNNEI. The CDR3 DNA sequence: TGTGCCAGCAGTGTAACGTTCGGGCCCTACGAGCAGTACTTC. Its protein product is CASSVTFGPYEQYF. The whole variable domain, remainder taken from reference TRBV2 and TRBJ2-7, is EPEVTQTPSHQVTQMGQEVILRCVPISNHLYFYWYRQILGQKVEFLVSFYNNEISEKSEIFDDQFSVERPDGSNFTLKIRSTKLEDSAMYFCASSVTFGPYEQYFGPGTRLTVT.

CDR3 sequence (DNA): TGTGCCTGGACCTCTCAGGGACTAGCGGGAGATACGCAGTATTTT. It specifies CAWTSQGLAGDTQYF. This chain links TRBV30 with TRBJ2-3; 12 nucleotides match TRBD2. In germline, CDR1 is GTSNPN, CDR2 SVGIG (reference sequence). CDR3 length: 15 amino acids. J was trimmed by 5 bases and V by 4 bases; bases with no gene match: 7.

With regard to this clone: Other DNA sequences of this sample code for an identical CDR3. CDR3 region: CASSLVAGSYGYTF. The CDR3 DNA sequence: TGCGCCAGCAGCTTGGTGGCGGGGAGCTATGGCTACACCTTC. The chain has TRBV5-1 and TRBJ1-2; D remains unclear. This CDR3 spans 14 amino acids. The germline V gene encodes CDR1 SGHRS and CDR2 YFSETQ. V lost 0 bases, J lost 4 bases, and 10 bases lay in between.

In DNA form, the CDR3 reads TGTGCCAGCAGTTACTCCATATTACTCGAACGGGGTGAAGCTTTCTTT. Amino acids: CASSYSILLERGEAFF. V is TRBV6-5 and J is TRBJ1-1; D call uncertain. The CDR3 runs to 16 residues. Germline V lookup: CDR1 MNHEY, CDR2 SVGAGI. The V gene lost 0 bases and the J gene lost 7 bases, with 18 bases spanning the gap.

The rearrangement joins TRBV2 to TRBJ2-1; 8 bases are a match to TRBD2. The germline gives CDR1 SNHLY, CDR2 FYNNEI. The junction had 6 bases not matched to a gene; V was cut back by 2 bases and J by 6 bases. This CDR3 has 15 amino acids. The CDR3 sequence is CASSEPGLGSNEQFF. CDR3 DNA sequence: TGTGCCAGCAGTGAACCGGGACTAGGGTCCAATGAGCAGTTCTTC.

The chain joins TRBV6-1 to TRBJ2-6, with D possibly TRBD1 on 6 matching bases. The V end was cut by 4 bases, the J end by 0 bases, with 10 bases between. From germline, CDR1 is MNHNS and CDR2 SASEGT. This CDR3 has 16 residues. CDR3 DNA sequence: TGTGCCAGCAGTGCGAACAGGGCCTCTGGGGCCAACGTCCTGACTTTC. Translating it yields CASSANRASGANVLTF.

The chain links TRBV13 to TRBJ2-3, with 11 nucleotides matching TRBD2. Germline lookup yields CDR1 PRHDT and CDR2 FYEKMQ (reference sequence). V lost 4 bases and J lost 5; bases outside the gene matches: 8. The CDR3 has 16 amino acids. For the CDR3, the DNA is TGTGCCAGCAGCTCCATAGCGGGAGGGCCGGTAGATACGCAGTATTTT. Translating gives CASSSIAGGPVDTQYF.